This TCR beta chain comes out of a study of CD8 T cells in ankylosing spondylitis. Study outcomes and limitations: Clones linked with disease were CD8+ and fairly uncommon in the peripheral blood. In ankylosing spondylitis patients, matched synovial fluid reportedly showed significant enrichment of disease-linked clones. Ankylosing spondylitis blood appeared to carry a characteristic TCR beta motif of under ten highly homologous variants.

Quantitative barcoded 5'-RACE was used to prepare TCR beta libraries. Each CDR3 protein is one row after TCRdb ran MiXCR on the 5' RACE reads. The sample yields roughly 64,000 distinct CDR3 sequences, roughly 6.2% seen once. This clonotype was detected only a few times. The antigen is unknown. Trimming at V came to 1 base and at J to 5 bases, leaving 3 bases not matched to a gene. Germline V lookup: CDR1 SGHAT, CDR2 FQNNGV. The CDR3 consists of 16 residues. Sequencing was performed on synovial fluid, either unsorted or a sorted T cell fraction (not recorded which). The origin of this receptor is a male donor with ankylosing spondylitis. The chain is built from TRBV11-2 and TRBJ2-2; TRBD2 aligns across 11 bases. As DNA, the CDR3 is TGTGCCAGCAGCTTAGGGTCTAGCGGGAGGACCGGGGAGCTGTTTTTT. Translating gives CASSLGSSGRTGELFF. The full variable domain, in which reference TRBV11-2 and TRBJ2-2 provide the parts outside the CDR3, is EAGVAQSPRYKIIEKRQSVAFWCNPISGHATLYWYQQILGQGPKLLIQFQNNGVVDDSQLPKDRFSAERLKGVDSTLKIQPAKLEDSAVYLCASSLGSSGRTGELFFGEGSRLTVL.